The rows below give T cell receptor beta chains drawn from one sample of a study of cytomegalovirus exposure and HLA in healthy donors. Generated by immunoSEQ multiplex PCR, the TCRdb table keeps only in-frame clones and is missing some. Of over 150,000 clones in the sample, roughly two thirds are singletons; the top ten hold under 5.5%. Sequencing was carried out using PBMCs. These receptors were collected from a woman between 18 and 29 years old in good health and CMV-seropositive. CDR3s include the opening cysteine and the closing phenylalanine or tryptophan. Each record gives: J gene, D gene, V gene, clone size, CDR3 protein. D genes are given only for firm matches. For some rows the clone size is stated as once, few or many, or as a class when expanded; others skip it.

J gene: TRBJ2-5; D gene: TRBD1; V gene: TRBV10-3; clone size: -; CDR3 protein: CAISEEWTGGTPRETQYF
J gene: TRBJ1-1; D gene: -; V gene: TRBV5-6; clone size: once; CDR3 protein: CASSFRVNTEAFF
J gene: -; D gene: TRBD2; V gene: TRBV5-6; clone size: -; CDR3 protein: CASSIRGDNDEQYF
J gene: TRBJ1-1; D gene: -; V gene: TRBV7-9; clone size: -; CDR3 protein: CSSSPPGRADTEAFF
J gene: TRBJ2-7; D gene: -; V gene: TRBV5-1; clone size: -; CDR3 protein: CASSLWGVLSYEQYF
J gene: TRBJ2-3; D gene: -; V gene: TRBV7-2; clone size: -; CDR3 protein: CASSQQADTQYF
J gene: TRBJ2-3; D gene: -; V gene: TRBV5-4; clone size: -; CDR3 protein: CASRALFKGTDTQYF
J gene: TRBJ2-7; D gene: TRBD1; V gene: TRBV19; clone size: -; CDR3 protein: CASTRTGGAGEQYF
J gene: TRBJ2-2; D gene: TRBD1; V gene: TRBV19; clone size: -; CDR3 protein: CASDRGRSGYTGELFF
J gene: TRBJ2-3; D gene: TRBD2; V gene: TRBV5-1; clone size: -; CDR3 protein: CASSPGTSGGPKGDTQYF
J gene: TRBJ1-6; D gene: TRBD1; V gene: TRBV2; clone size: -; CDR3 protein: CASGDRGPSSYNSPLHF
J gene: TRBJ2-5; D gene: -; V gene: TRBV7-9; clone size: -; CDR3 protein: CASSFWAGSETQYF
J gene: TRBJ2-7; D gene: -; V gene: TRBV6-6; clone size: -; CDR3 protein: CASSYGGRGVYEQYF
J gene: TRBJ2-1; D gene: TRBD2; V gene: TRBV4-1; clone size: -; CDR3 protein: CASSLPSGGGFSSYNEQFF
J gene: TRBJ1-1; D gene: -; V gene: TRBV18; clone size: -; CDR3 protein: CASSPTGSGAFF
J gene: TRBJ1-1; D gene: TRBD1; V gene: TRBV19; clone size: once; CDR3 protein: CASSERQGATEAFF
J gene: TRBJ2-7; D gene: -; V gene: TRBV5-6; clone size: -; CDR3 protein: CASSRTQGHYEQYF